This is a list of T cell receptor beta chains from one sample in a study of blood T cell repertoires in COVID-19. Measured with immunoSEQ multiplex PCR; TCRdb has only the in-frame clones, and not every one. The data contain approximately 24,000 clones, 82% of them singletons. The source material was peripheral blood. The receptors originated from a human donor in a cohort sampled during active COVID-19. Each CDR3 is given with its conserved first and last residue.

>TRBJ2-7|TRBV27
CASSYTTGNYEQYF
>TRBJ2-7|TRBV5-1
CASSSTGGGDEQYF
>TRBJ2-3|TRBV3-1/TRBV3-2
CASSLQGADTQYF
>TRBJ2-7|TRBV30
CAWSVIGGVGEQYF
>TRBJ2-7|TRBV15
CATSRGAYSYEQYF
>TRBJ2-5|TRBV7-2
CASSQDRGLGETQYF
>TRBJ2-2|TRBV10-3
CAISESSGAGNTGELFF
>TRBJ2-7|TRBV4-1
CASVRDRYYEQYF
>TRBJ2-2|TRBV19
CATTGDRGYNTGELFF
>TRBJ2-1|TRBV6-2/TRBV6-3
CASSSSGSGNNEQFF
>TRBJ2-7|TRBV18
CASSLQGAAYEQYF
>TRBJ1-5|TRBV19
CASSISPDRAEPQHF
>TRBJ2-5|TRBV14
CASSLSSRTVQETQYF
>TRBJ1-6|TRBV3-1/TRBV3-2
CASSPPGGQMNSPLHF
>TRBJ2-1|TRBV4-1
CASSQDYGSRSYNEQFF
>TRBJ2-1|TRBV9
CASSPTEYSYNEQFF
>TRBJ1-2|TRBV6-6
CASSYGPQGLGYTF
>TRBJ1-1|TRBV5-1
CASSPRAGNEAEAFF
>TRBJ1-1|TRBV28
CASRRGGSNTEAFF
>TRBJ2-7|TRBV7-2
CASSGLAGGPRGSYEQYF
>TRBJ1-5|TRBV3-1/TRBV3-2
CASSQELTVNSNQPQHF
>TRBJ1-5|TRBV19
CASSIVLRGYGNQPQHF
>TRBJ2-7|TRBV7-9
CASSGQGTEQYF
>TRBJ2-5|TRBV12-3/TRBV12-4
CASSFSRQETQYF
>TRBJ1-4|TRBV2
CASSFGQGARLANEKLFF
>TRBJ2-7|TRBV18
CASSPLAGATYEQYF
>TRBJ2-3|TRBV5-6
CASSPPASADTQYF
>TRBJ2-7|TRBV10-2
CASSARKRDGADEQYF
>TRBJ1-1|TRBV3-1/TRBV3-2
CASSQLLRTEAFF
>TRBJ1-5|TRBV10-1
CANKLNKRRNQPQHF
>TRBJ1-2|TRBV30
CALQTGGVRGYTF
>TRBJ2-6|TRBV7-2
CASSPPWGQGQTGANVLTF
>TRBJ2-2|TRBV6-5
CASSRLAGVAGELFF
>TRBJ2-5|TRBV5-1
CASSLAGDSLVVQETQYF
>TRBJ2-3|TRBV25-1
CASSDLRLASDTQYF
>TRBJ1-4|TRBV7-9
CASSLREGKKLFF
>TRBJ2-1|TRBV18
CASSPREGWQFF
>TRBJ1-1|TRBV7-9
CASSPGQRTEAFF
>TRBJ2-5|TRBV5-6
CASDGAGGLQETQYF
>TRBJ1-2|TRBV30
CAWSDRIWGYTF
>TRBJ2-2|TRBV7-2
CASSLRQGAGELFF